This T cell receptor (beta chain) comes out of a study of response to subunit inactivated influenza vaccine listed by TCRdb under 2018. About the investigation overall: Deep quantitative T cell receptor repertoire profiling was used in the study to track responses to a trivalent subunit inactivated influenza vaccine. The paper's findings and limits, for the study overall: The authors proposed that each seasonal influenza vaccination may bring in only a limited number of new T cells.

CDR3 length: 14 amino acids, cysteine to phenylalanine. The kept DNA is CDR3 alone, 42 bases in frame from the first base. The germline V gene (reference sequence) supplies CDR1 SGHAT and CDR2 FQDESV. Trimming costs V 7 bases and J 3 bases, and their ends lie 16 bases apart. A remark on this clonotype: Its specific antigen is unknown. The record has no base qualities; no much larger clone is one base away.

Library generation was performed with RT-PCR. Reads for this sample came from an Illumina HiSeq 2500. In-frame beta chains were kept once TCRdb had trimmed the public reads at Q25 with fastp and called clones with MiXCR. Rows with a matching CDR3 protein are joined into one entry that keeps the most common DNA and genes. Present in this sample are 550,000 to 650,000 distinct CDR3 sequences, 12% of which were seen just once. The ten largest clones capture 10% of the sample. In this chain, TRBV11-1 is recombined with TRBJ2-7; the D gene may be TRBD1 or TRBD2, since each aligns over 5 bases. Sequences were derived from PBMCs from blood, sampled on the day of vaccination. The TCR comes from a man aged 50-60 years who received an inactivated influenza vaccine. Donor details come from another sample of the same person, matched by shared clones. The CDR3 is CASTPGGPFYEQYF. In nucleotides, the sequence is TGTGCCAGCACCCCTGGGGGTCCTTTCTACGAGCAGTACTTC.